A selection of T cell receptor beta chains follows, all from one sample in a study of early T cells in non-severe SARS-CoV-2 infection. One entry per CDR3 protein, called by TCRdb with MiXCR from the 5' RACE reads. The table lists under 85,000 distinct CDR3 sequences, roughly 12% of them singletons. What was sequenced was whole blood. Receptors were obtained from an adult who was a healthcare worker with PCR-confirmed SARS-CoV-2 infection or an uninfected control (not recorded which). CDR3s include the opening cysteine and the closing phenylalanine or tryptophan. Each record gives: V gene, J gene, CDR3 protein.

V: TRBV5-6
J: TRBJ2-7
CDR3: CASSYGQSYFEQYF

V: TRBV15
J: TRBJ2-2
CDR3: CATSSYTNTGELFF

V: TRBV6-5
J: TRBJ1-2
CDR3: CASRTPGGPGYTF

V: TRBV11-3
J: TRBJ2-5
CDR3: CASSLARGDGETQYF

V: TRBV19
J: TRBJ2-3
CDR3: CASSITGTSTDTQYF

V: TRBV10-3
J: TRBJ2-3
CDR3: CAISESGRGSTDTQYF

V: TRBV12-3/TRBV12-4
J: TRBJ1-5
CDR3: CASSLSLGQGNQPQHF

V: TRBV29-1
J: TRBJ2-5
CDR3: CSVKTGSETQYF

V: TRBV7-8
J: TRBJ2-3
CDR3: CASSRSLAQYF

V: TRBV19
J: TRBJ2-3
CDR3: CASGQGSGDTQYF

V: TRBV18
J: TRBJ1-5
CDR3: CASSSGIGQPQHF

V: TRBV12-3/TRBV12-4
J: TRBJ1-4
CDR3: CASSFDWGTFNEKLFF

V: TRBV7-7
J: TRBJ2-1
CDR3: CASSLSAGGGGNEQFF

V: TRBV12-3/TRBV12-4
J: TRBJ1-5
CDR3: CASSTGYQPQHF

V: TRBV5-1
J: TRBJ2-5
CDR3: CASSLPGTSGQETQYF

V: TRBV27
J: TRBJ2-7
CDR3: CASSPGLAGWQYF

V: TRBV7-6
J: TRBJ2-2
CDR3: CASSTIPSGGGTGELFF